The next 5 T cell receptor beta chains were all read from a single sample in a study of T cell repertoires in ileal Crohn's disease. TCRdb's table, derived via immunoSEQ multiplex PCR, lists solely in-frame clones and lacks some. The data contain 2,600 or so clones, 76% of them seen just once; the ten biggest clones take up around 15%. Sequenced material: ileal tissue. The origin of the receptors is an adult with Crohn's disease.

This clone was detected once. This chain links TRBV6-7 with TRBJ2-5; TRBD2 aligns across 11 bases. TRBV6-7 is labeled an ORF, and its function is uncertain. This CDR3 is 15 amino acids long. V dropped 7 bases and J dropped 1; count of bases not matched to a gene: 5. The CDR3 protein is CASNRTSGLQETQYF. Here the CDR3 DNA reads TGTGCCAGCAACCGGACTAGCGGGCTCCAAGAGACCCAGTACTTC.

In nucleotides, the CDR3 is TGCGCCAGCAGCACGGGACAGGACATCACCGGGGAGCTGTTTTTT. As protein: CASSTGQDITGELFF. This chain joins TRBV5-1 and TRBJ2-2, with 8 bases that match TRBD1. The ends lost 4 bases at V and 4 bases at J; junction bases unmatched: 6. CDR3 length equals 15 residues. The germline V gene encodes CDR1 SGHRS and CDR2 YFSETQ.

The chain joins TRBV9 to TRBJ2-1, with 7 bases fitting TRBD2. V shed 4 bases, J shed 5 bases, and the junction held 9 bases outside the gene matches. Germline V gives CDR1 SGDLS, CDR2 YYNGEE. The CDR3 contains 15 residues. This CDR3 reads CASSPPGRENNEQFF. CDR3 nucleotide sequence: TGTGCCAGCAGCCCTCCGGGGCGGGAGAACAATGAGCAGTTCTTC.

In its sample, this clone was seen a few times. This CDR3 reads CASSQDNFMNTEAFF. Here the CDR3 DNA reads TGCGCCAGCAGCCAAGACAATTTCATGAACACTGAAGCTTTCTTT. The genes are TRBV4-3 and TRBJ1-1, with D hard to call. The CDR3 is made up of 15 amino acids. Per the germline V gene, CDR1 is LGHNA and CDR2 is YSLEER. Trimming removed 0 bases at V and 0 bases at J, with 8 bases between.

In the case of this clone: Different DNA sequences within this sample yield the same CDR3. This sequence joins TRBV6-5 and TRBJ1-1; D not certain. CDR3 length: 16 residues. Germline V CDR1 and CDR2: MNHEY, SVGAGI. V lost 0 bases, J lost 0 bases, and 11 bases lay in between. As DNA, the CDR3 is TGTGCCAGCAGTTACTCACCGGGATACATGAACACTGAAGCTTTCTTT. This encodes CASSYSPGYMNTEAFF.